This TCR beta chain was sequenced in a study of blood T cell repertoires in COVID-19. Study at large: The United States, Italy and Spain supplied acute and convalescent COVID-19 samples.

The ends lost 3 bases at V and 10 bases at J; junction bases unmatched: 8. The CDR3 has 16 residues. Germline V gene sequence: CDR1 SGHAT, CDR2 FQDESV (reference sequence). Original processing methods: How many nucleated cells were present was estimated from reference gene primer amplification. Method: immunoSEQ multiplex PCR; TCRdb's copy keeps in-frame clones and lacks some. That table gives V, J and clone size, and the DNA gave D and trimming. The table shows a few hundred thousand clones, with 85% occurring only once. Sequenced input: peripheral blood. The rearrangement joins TRBV11-1 to TRBJ2-1; 14 bases match TRBD2. This receptor was taken from a woman aged 45 to 65 with active or convalescent COVID-19. The CDR3 region has the DNA TGTGCCAGCAGCTTCGGACTAGCGGGAGGACCAGAAGAGCAGTTCTTC. This encodes CASSFGLAGGPEEQFF.